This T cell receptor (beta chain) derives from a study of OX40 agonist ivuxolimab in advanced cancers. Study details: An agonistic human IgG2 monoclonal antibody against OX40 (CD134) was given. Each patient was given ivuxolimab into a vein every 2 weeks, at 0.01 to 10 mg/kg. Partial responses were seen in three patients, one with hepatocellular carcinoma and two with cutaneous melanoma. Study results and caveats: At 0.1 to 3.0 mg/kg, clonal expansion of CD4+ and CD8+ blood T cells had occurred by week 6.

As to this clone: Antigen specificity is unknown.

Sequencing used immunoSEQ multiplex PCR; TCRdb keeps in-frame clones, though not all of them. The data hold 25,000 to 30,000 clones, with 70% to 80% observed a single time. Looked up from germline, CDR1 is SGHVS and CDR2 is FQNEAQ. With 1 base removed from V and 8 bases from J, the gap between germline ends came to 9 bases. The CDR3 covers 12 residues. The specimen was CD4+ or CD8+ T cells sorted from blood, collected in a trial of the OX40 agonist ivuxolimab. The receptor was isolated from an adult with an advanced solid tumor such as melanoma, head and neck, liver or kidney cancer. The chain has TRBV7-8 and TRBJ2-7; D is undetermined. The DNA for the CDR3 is TGTGCCAGCAGCTTAGACAGCCGCAAGCAGTACTTC. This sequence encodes CASSLDSRKQYF.